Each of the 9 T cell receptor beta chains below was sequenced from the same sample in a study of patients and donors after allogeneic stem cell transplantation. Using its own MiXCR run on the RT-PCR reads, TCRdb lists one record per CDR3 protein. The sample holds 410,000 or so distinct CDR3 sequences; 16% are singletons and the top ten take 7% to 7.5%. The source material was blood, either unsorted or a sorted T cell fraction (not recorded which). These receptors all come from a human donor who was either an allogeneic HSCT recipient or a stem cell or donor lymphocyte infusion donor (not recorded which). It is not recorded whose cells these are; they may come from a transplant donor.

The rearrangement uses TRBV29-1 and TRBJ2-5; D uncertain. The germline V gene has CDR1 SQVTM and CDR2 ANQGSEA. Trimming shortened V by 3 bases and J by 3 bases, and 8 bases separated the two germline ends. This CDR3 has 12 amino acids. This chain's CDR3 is CSVDFQEETQYF. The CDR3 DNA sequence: TGCAGCGTTGACTTCCAGGAAGAGACCCAGTACTTC.

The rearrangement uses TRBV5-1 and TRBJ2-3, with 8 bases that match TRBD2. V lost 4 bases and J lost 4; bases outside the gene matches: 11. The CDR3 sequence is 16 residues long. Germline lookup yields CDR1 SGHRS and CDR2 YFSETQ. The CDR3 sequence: CASSAALRGGPDTQYF. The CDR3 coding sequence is TGCGCCAGCAGCGCGGCCTTACGGGGGGGCCCAGATACGCAGTATTTT.

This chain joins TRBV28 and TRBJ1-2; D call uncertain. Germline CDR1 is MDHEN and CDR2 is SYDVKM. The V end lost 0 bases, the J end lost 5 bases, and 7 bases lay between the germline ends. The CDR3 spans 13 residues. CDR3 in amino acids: CASSLWGIYGYTF. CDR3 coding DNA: TGTGCCAGCAGTTTATGGGGAATTTATGGCTACACCTTC.

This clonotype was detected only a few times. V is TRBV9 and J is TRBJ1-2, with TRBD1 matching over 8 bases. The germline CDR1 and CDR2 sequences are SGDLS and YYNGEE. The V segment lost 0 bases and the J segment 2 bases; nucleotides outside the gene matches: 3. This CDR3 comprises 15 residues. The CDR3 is CASSVGPGGNYGYTF. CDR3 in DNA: TGTGCCAGCAGCGTAGGCCCAGGGGGCAACTATGGCTACACCTTC.

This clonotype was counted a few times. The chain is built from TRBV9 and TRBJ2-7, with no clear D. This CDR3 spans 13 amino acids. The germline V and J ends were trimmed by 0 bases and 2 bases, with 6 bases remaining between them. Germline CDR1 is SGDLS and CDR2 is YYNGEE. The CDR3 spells CASSVGPTYEQYF. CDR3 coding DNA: TGTGCCAGCAGCGTAGGCCCGACCTACGAGCAGTACTTC.

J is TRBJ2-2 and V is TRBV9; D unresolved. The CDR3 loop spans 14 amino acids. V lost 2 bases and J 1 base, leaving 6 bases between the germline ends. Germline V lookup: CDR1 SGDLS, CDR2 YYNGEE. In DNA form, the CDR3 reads TGTGCCAGCAGCGTTATGGGGAACACCGGGGAGCTGTTTTTT. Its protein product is CASSVMGNTGELFF.

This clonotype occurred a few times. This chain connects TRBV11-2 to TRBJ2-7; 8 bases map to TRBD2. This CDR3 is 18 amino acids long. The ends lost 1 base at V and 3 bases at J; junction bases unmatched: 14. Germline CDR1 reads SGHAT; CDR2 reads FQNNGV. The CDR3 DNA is TGTGCCAGCAGCTTAGGATTTACTAGCGGCTATAATTTCTACGAGCAGTACTTC. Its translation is CASSLGFTSGYNFYEQYF.

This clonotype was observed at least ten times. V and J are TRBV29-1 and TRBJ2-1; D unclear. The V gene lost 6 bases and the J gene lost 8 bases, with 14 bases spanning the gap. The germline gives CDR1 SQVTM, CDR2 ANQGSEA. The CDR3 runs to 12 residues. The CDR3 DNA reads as TGCAGCGTGAAGGTTATCCTCGATGAGCAGTTCTTC. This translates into CSVKVILDEQFF.

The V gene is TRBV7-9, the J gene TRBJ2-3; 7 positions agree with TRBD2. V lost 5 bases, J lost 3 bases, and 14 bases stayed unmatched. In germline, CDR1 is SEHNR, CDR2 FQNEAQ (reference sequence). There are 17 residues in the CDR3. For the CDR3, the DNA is TGTGCCAGCAGCCGACGAGGGAGGGCTTCCGGGACAGATACGCAGTATTTT. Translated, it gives CASSRRGRASGTDTQYF.